The clone carrying this T cell receptor beta chain showed up just once. CDR1 and CDR2 from the germline V gene are KGHSH and LQKENI. This CDR3 has 14 residues. V lost 0 bases to trimming and J lost 7 bases, with 10 bases between them. These data originate in a study of blood T cell repertoires in COVID-19. Study-wide context: The United States, Italy and Spain provided the acute and convalescent COVID-19 samples.

In the authors' workflow: It was from reference gene primer amplification that nucleated cell counts were estimated. Assay used: immunoSEQ multiplex PCR; TCRdb lists only in-frame clones, some missing. V and J calls and clone size are copied from that table; D and trimming were computed from the DNA. The sample carries 95,000 to 120,000 clones, more than 70% recorded once. Sequencing used peripheral blood. This TCR came from a woman in her fifties or sixties with COVID-19, enrolled during active disease. V gene TRBV18 combines with J gene TRBJ1-5; D is uncertain. The CDR3 reads CASSPPTGTQPQHF. The CDR3, as DNA: TGTGCCAGCTCACCACCGACGGGTACCCAGCCCCAGCATTTT.